A single sample is the source of the 20 T cell receptor beta chains below, sequenced in a study of human T cells and chemical hapten exposure (dated by TCRdb to 2020 to 2022). The time point label on this specimen signifies: patch test 1, 2 weeks after DPC sensitization. What the treatment or condition label conveys for this sample: therapeutic diphenylcyclopropenone sensitization with weekly scalp DPC. Total RNA was extracted from unfractionated whole blood that had been collected in Tempus Blood RNA tubes. Library generation was performed with RACE. Sequencing took place on a NextSeq 500. TCRdb handled the public reads itself, with Q25 trimming in fastp and clone calling in MiXCR, and kept productive beta chains. Each CDR3 protein appears once, grouped with its most common genes and DNA. For this sample there are 39,000 or so distinct CDR3 sequences; under 4.5% appear just once. Clones ranked in the top ten supply roughly a quarter of the sample.

The sample consisted of whole blood, taken in connection with sensitization to the hapten diphenylcyclopropenone (DPC). Receptor source: a man in his fifties with alopecia areata. Some clones in this sample may be carry-over from other donors' samples.

This clonotype has ten or more counts. J is TRBJ2-1 and V is TRBV29-1; D unresolved. Germline V gene sequence: CDR1 SQVTM, CDR2 ANQGSEA. The ends were cut back, 3 bases at V and 5 bases at J, with 5 bases in the middle. The CDR3 has 11 amino acids. The CDR3 region is CSVDRNNEQFF. DNA of the CDR3: TGCAGCGTTGACAGGAACAATGAGCAGTTCTTC.

V and J are TRBV6-5 and TRBJ2-7, with TRBD1 as a possible D gene (6 bases). This CDR3 has 17 residues. CDR1 and CDR2 from the germline V gene are MNHEY and SVGAGI. Trimming pared 5 bases from V and 0 bases from J, leaving 20 bases between. The CDR3 loop reads CASSQDDRSPSSYEQYF. The CDR3 coding sequence is TGTGCCAGCAGTCAAGACGACAGGTCCCCTTCCTCCTACGAGCAGTACTTC.

In its sample, this clonotype was seen many times. The rearrangement links TRBV4-3 to TRBJ1-1; tentative D call: TRBD1 (5 bases). V gave up 1 base and J gave up 5 bases, with 17 bases separating them. The germline V gene encodes CDR1 LGHNA and CDR2 YSLEER. CDR3 length: 16 amino acids. The CDR3 here is CASSQGGDGVGTEAFF. In DNA, the CDR3 is TGCGCCAGCAGCCAAGGGGGGGATGGAGTGGGGACTGAAGCTTTCTTT.

This clonotype was seen at least ten times. The genes are TRBV20-1 and TRBJ2-5; 9 nucleotides line up with TRBD1. J lost 1 base, V lost 2 bases, and 8 bases had no gene match. The CDR3 is 16 amino acids. Germline V gene sequence: CDR1 DFQATT, CDR2 SNEGSKA (reference sequence). CDR3 sequence: CSARKPTGGVQETQYF. The CDR3 DNA reads TGCAGTGCTAGAAAGCCGACAGGGGGAGTCCAAGAGACCCAGTACTTC.

The sample holds many counts of this clonotype. The gene calls are TRBV6-5 and TRBJ2-1; 10 nucleotides agree with TRBD2. In germline, CDR1 is MNHEY, CDR2 SVGAGI. The ends lost 4 bases at V and 0 bases at J; junction bases unmatched: 6. The CDR3 has 17 residues. CDR3 sequence (DNA): TGTGCCAGCAGTTTTATCTCTAGCGGGAGCTCCTACAATGAGCAGTTCTTC. Amino acids: CASSFISSGSSYNEQFF.

At least ten counts were recorded for this clonotype. V and J are TRBV7-9 and TRBJ2-3; 7 bases map to TRBD2. This CDR3 has 18 residues. V was pared by 1 base and J by 4 bases, with 14 bases of the junction left unmatched. Germline-derived CDR1 and CDR2 are SEHNR and FQNEAQ (reference sequence). Written as DNA, the CDR3 is TGTGCCAGCAGCTTAGAATGGGGGTCGCGGGAGCTCCCAGATACGCAGTATTTT. This encodes CASSLEWGSRELPDTQYF.

This clonotype came up many times. The chain carries TRBV9 and TRBJ2-1, with 11 bases lining up with TRBD2. The germline gives CDR1 SGDLS, CDR2 YYNGEE. The CDR3 has 14 amino acids. The V segment lost 3 bases and the J segment 7 bases; nucleotides outside the gene matches: 3. The CDR3 reads CASSGLAGRNEQFF. The CDR3 DNA is TGTGCCAGCAGCGGACTAGCGGGACGGAATGAGCAGTTCTTC.

This clonotype has at least ten counts. This sequence joins TRBV15 and TRBJ1-1; 10 nucleotides align to TRBD1. The CDR3 extends over 15 amino acids. In germline, CDR1 is LNHNV, CDR2 YYDKDF (reference sequence). V dropped 5 bases and J dropped 7; count of bases not matched to a gene: 10. The CDR3: CATSFRDRGLDEAFF. DNA of the CDR3: TGTGCCACCAGCTTTAGGGACAGGGGATTGGATGAAGCTTTCTTT.

Only a few counts were recorded for this clonotype. The V call is TRBV15, the J call TRBJ2-6; no reliable D call. The CDR3 consists of 16 residues. Trimming removed 1 base from V and 0 bases from J, with 7 bases in between. Germline loops: CDR1 LNHNV, CDR2 YYDKDF (reference sequence). CDR3 coding DNA: TGTGCCACCAGCAGAGGCAGGTTCTCTGGGGCCAACGTCCTGACTTTC. Its protein product is CATSRGRFSGANVLTF.

This clonotype was counted many times. The CDR3 DNA sequence: TGTGCCAGCAGTTCAACCTACAGGGATACTGAAGCTTTCTTT. Translation gives CASSSTYRDTEAFF. J is TRBJ1-1 and V is TRBV27, with D perhaps TRBD1 (6 bases). Looked up from germline, CDR1 is MNHEY and CDR2 is SMNVEV (reference sequence). Trimming took off 4 bases at V and 5 bases at J, with 14 bases between the two ends. The CDR3 spans 14 residues.

There are many counts of this clonotype. V usage is TRBV12-3 or TRBV12-4 and J usage is TRBJ2-3, with D hard to call. CDR3 length: 13 amino acids. Trimming took off 7 bases at V and 2 bases at J, with 10 bases between the two ends. As DNA, the CDR3 is TGTGCCAGCAACCAAGGCTTCACAGATACGCAGTATTTT. Encoded protein: CASNQGFTDTQYF.

This clonotype was seen at least ten times. The chain has TRBV7-2 and TRBJ2-5, with D unresolved. This CDR3 has 16 residues. Deletions cut 5 bases from V and 2 bases from J, with 18 bases between. Per germline, CDR1 SGHTA and CDR2 FQGNSA. The CDR3 nucleotides are TGTGCCAGCAGCCCTCGCCCCGCCCGGCGTCAAGAGACCCAGTACTTC. This encodes CASSPRPARRQETQYF. Full variable domain (missing parts from reference TRBV7-2 and TRBJ2-5): GAGVSQSPSNKVTEKGKDVELRCDPISGHTALYWYRQSLGQGLEFLIYFQGNSAPDKSGLPSDRFSAERTGGSVSTLTIQRTQQEDSAVYLCASSPRPARRQETQYFGPGTRLLVL.

This clonotype was detected many times. This chain links TRBV29-1 with TRBJ2-3, with 12 nucleotides matching TRBD2. Germline V gene lookup returns CDR1 SQVTM and CDR2 ANQGSEA. V gave up 7 bases and J gave up 7 bases; unmatched junction bases: 12. There are 15 residues in the CDR3. Here the CDR3 reads CSASVLAGGPNTQYF. Here the CDR3 DNA reads TGCAGCGCCTCGGTCCTAGCGGGAGGGCCAAATACGCAGTATTTT.

This clonotype was seen repeatedly, ten times or more. The chain employs TRBV6-5 and TRBJ1-1; 7 positions agree with TRBD1. With V trimmed by 5 bases and J by 10 bases, 4 bases remained unmatched. The CDR3 runs to 11 residues. The germline CDR1 and CDR2 sequences are MNHEY and SVGAGI. The CDR3 DNA sequence: TGTGCCAGCAGTCAGGGGGGCCGAGCTTTCTTT. It codes for CASSQGGRAFF.

The table lists this clonotype with many counts. The rearrangement links TRBV24-1 to TRBJ2-1, with 10 positions matching TRBD2. V shed 9 bases and J 1 base; nucleotides not matched to a gene: 2. The CDR3 is made up of 14 amino acids. Germline V gene sequence: CDR1 KGHDR, CDR2 SFDVKD. The CDR3: CATSAGGSYNEQFF. The CDR3 DNA is TGTGCCACCTCAGCGGGAGGGTCCTACAATGAGCAGTTCTTC.

In this sample, this clonotype turned up many times. J is TRBJ1-1 and V is TRBV27; D is undetermined. V was shortened by 5 bases and J by 4 bases, with 14 bases between the two germline ends. The CDR3 is 14 residues long. Germline CDR1 is MNHEY and CDR2 is SMNVEV (reference sequence). CDR3 in amino acids: CASSTNEITTEAFF. The CDR3 nucleotides are TGTGCCAGCAGTACTAACGAGATAACCACTGAAGCTTTCTTT.

This clonotype came up many times. The J gene is TRBJ2-7, the V gene TRBV20-1; D uncertain. Germline-derived CDR1 and CDR2 are DFQATT and SNEGSKA (reference sequence). This CDR3 has 14 amino acids. V was shortened by 6 bases and J by 0 bases, with 15 bases between the two germline ends. The CDR3 region is CSAVPRKYSYEQYF. CDR3 DNA: TGCAGTGCCGTGCCTCGGAAGTACTCCTACGAGCAGTACTTC.

This clonotype was seen only a few times. This chain links TRBV5-5 with TRBJ1-1; D not resolved. Germline-derived CDR1 and CDR2 are SGHKS and YYEKEE (reference sequence). CDR3 length: 16 amino acids. Trimming left V 0 bases short and J 10 bases short, with 22 bases between. CDR3 bases: TGTGCCAGCAGCTTGGATATTTCCGCGACGGCCTTTTTAGCTTTCTTT. This encodes CASSLDISATAFLAFF.

This clonotype was seen at least ten times. The genes are TRBV30 and TRBJ2-2; unclear D gene. V shed 7 bases and J shed 6 bases, with 9 bases lying between them. CDR3 length: 11 residues. CDR1 is GTSNPN and CDR2 is SVGIG in the germline V gene (reference sequence). CDR3 in DNA: TGTGCCTTACGGATCGCCGGGGAGCTGTTTTTT. Protein: CALRIAGELFF. Full variable domain (outside the CDR3, taken from reference TRBV30 and TRBJ2-2): SQTIHQWPATLVQPVGSPLSLECTVEGTSNPNLYWYRQAAGRGLQLLFYSVGIGQISSEVPQNLSASRPQDRQFILSSKKLLLSDSGFYLCALRIAGELFFGEGSRLTVL.

At least ten counts were recorded for this clonotype. This chain joins TRBV7-2 and TRBJ2-5; D call uncertain. The V gene lost 6 bases and the J gene lost 7 bases, with 15 bases spanning the gap. Germline lookup yields CDR1 SGHTA and CDR2 FQGNSA. The CDR3 runs 13 residues. CDR3 region: CASSPIRSVTQYF. The CDR3 DNA is TGTGCCAGCAGTCCGATAAGATCGGTGACCCAGTACTTC.